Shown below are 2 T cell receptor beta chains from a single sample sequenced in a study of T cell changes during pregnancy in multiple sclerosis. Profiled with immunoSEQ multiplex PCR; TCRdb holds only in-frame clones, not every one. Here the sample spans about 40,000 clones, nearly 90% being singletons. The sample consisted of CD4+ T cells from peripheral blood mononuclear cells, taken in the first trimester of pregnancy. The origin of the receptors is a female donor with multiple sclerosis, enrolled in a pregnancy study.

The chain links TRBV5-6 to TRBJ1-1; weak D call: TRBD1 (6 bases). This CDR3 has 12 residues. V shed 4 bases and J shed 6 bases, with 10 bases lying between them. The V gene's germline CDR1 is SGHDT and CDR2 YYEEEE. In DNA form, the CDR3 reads TGTGCCAGCAGCCGGACAGCCGCTGAAGCTTTCTTT. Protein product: CASSRTAAEAFF.

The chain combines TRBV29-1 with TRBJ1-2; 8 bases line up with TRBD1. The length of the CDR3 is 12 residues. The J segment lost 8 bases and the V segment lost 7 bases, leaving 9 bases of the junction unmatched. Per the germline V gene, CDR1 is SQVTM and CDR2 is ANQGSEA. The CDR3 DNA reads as TGCAGCGGTACGGGGACAGGAGGCGGCTACACCTTC. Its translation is CSGTGTGGGYTF.